This paragraph covers one T cell receptor beta chain sequence. This sample was taken from a study of blood T cell repertoires in COVID-19. Study details: Donors in the United States, Italy and Spain gave samples during acute or convalescent COVID-19. PBMCs, B-cell-depleted T cells, or T cells were the source of the cDNA or gDNA that made up the material.

V lost 2 bases and J 6 bases, leaving 9 bases between the germline ends. This CDR3 is 13 amino acids long. Germline-derived CDR1 and CDR2 are SGHRS and YFSETQ. Authors' processing steps: The authors estimated nucleated cell counts from reference gene primer amplification. TCRdb keeps only in-frame clones here, not all; method: immunoSEQ multiplex PCR. V, J and clone size were drawn from that table, and D and trimming were deduced from the DNA. The profile shows approximately 310,000 clones, roughly 84% of them singletons. What was sequenced was peripheral blood. This TCR was sampled from a man between 45 and 60 years old with active or convalescent COVID-19. V gene TRBV5-1 combines with J gene TRBJ1-5; D is unresolved. CDR3 DNA: TGCGCCAGCAGCTTATCTGGGAGTCAGCCCCAGCATTTT. It translates to CASSLSGSQPQHF.